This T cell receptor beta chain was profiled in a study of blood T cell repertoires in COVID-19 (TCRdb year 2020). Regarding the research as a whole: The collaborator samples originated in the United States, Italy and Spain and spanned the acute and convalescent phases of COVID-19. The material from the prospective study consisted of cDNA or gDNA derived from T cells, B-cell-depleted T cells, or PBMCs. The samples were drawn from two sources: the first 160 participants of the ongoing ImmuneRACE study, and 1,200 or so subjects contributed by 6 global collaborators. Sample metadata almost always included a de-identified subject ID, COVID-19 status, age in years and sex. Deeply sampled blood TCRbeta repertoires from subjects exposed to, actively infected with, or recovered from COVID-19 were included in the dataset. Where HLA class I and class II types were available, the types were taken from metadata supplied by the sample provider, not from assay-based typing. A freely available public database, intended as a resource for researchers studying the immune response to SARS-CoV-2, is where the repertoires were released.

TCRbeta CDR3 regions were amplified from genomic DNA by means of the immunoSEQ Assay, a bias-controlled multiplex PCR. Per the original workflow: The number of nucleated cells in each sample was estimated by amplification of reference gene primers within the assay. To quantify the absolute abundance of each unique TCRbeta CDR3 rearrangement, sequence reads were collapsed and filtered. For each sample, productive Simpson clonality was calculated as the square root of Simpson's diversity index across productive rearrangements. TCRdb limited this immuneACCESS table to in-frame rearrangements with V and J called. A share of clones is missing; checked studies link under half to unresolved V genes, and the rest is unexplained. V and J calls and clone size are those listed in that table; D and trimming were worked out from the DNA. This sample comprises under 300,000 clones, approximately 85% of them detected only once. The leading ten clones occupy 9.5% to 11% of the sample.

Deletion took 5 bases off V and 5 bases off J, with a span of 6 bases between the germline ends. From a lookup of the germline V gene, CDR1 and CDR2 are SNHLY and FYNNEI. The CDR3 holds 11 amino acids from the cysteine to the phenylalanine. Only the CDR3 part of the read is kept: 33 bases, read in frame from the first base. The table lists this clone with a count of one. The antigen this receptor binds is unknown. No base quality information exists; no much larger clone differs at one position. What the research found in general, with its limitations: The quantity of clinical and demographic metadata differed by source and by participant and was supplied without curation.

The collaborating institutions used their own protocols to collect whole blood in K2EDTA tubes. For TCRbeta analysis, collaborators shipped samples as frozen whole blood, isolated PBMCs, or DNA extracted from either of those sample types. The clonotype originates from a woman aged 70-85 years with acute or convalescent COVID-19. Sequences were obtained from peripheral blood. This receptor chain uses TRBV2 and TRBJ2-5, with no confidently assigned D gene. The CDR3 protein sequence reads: CASSPRETQYF. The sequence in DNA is TGTGCCAGCAGTCCTCGGGAGACCCAGTACTTC.